Included here is one TCR beta chain sequence, with context. Antigen unknown. The sample comes from a study of cytotoxic CD8 clonotypes in ibrutinib-treated CLL. Study summary: Averaging across samples gave around 260,000 productive templates and around 100,000 productive rearrangements.

Findings of the study overall: At ibrutinib response, clonality increased, and at progression it declined back toward baseline.

CDR3 length equals 13 residues. V was pared by 4 bases and J by 3 bases, with 7 bases between. Germline V gene data show CDR1 as SGHDN and CDR2 as FVKESK. Depth targeted 1 in 200,000 to 1 in 1 million T cells, averaging about 9.2x coverage per clonotype. Assay: immunoSEQ multiplex PCR; the TCRdb copy retains only in-frame clones and omits some. This table holds 300,000 or so clones, roughly 70% found once. Here the sequenced sample was PBMCs, taken after 36 months of ibrutinib treatment. This clonotype was obtained from a human donor with chronic lymphocytic leukemia. The V and J genes are TRBV14 and TRBJ2-1; D is unresolved. The CDR3 DNA reads as TGTGCCAGCAGCCCCCAATTCTACAATGAGCAGTTCTTC. It codes for CASSPQFYNEQFF.